A selection of T cell receptor beta chains follows, all from one sample in a study of T cells in localized non-small cell lung cancer. Generated by immunoSEQ multiplex PCR, the TCRdb table keeps only in-frame clones and is missing some. The data show 72,000 or so clones, with about four fifths seen just once and about 13% held by the top ten. The specimen comprised peripheral blood, sampled before any cancer treatment. These receptors all come from a female donor over 55 with stage I lung adenocarcinoma. The CDR3 runs from the conserved cysteine through the conserved F or W. D genes are given only for firm matches. Not all rows give a size; the values are once, few, many and, for expanded clones, a class.

cdr3_nt: TGTGCCAGCAGCAGAGGTAGATGGGCCGAGACCTACAATGAGCAGTTCTTC
cdr3_aa: CASSRGRWAETYNEQFF
j_call: TRBJ2-1
v_call: TRBV27
d_call: NA
clone_size: NA

cdr3_nt: TGTGCCACCAGCAGAGATCGGGTTGGGGGGACTAATGAAAAACTGTTTTTT
cdr3_aa: CATSRDRVGGTNEKLFF
j_call: TRBJ1-4
v_call: TRBV15
d_call: NA
clone_size: NA

cdr3_nt: TGTGCCAGCAGGGGGGTATACGAGCAGTACTTC
cdr3_aa: CASRGVYEQYF
j_call: TRBJ2-7
v_call: TRBV6-1
d_call: NA
clone_size: NA

cdr3_nt: TGTGCCAGCAGCCTTCGGATCCCTGAAGCTTTCTTT
cdr3_aa: CASSLRIPEAFF
j_call: TRBJ1-1
v_call: TRBV13
d_call: NA
clone_size: NA

cdr3_nt: TGTGCCAGCAGCCCTAGGACTAGCGCCTACAATGAGCAGTTCTTC
cdr3_aa: CASSPRTSAYNEQFF
j_call: TRBJ2-1
v_call: TRBV7-8
d_call: TRBD2
clone_size: NA

cdr3_nt: TGCGCCAGCAGCCTCGGACAGGGGAATTCACCCCTCCACTTT
cdr3_aa: CASSLGQGNSPLHF
j_call: TRBJ1-6
v_call: TRBV5-1
d_call: TRBD1
clone_size: NA

cdr3_nt: TGCGCCAGCAGCCAAGTGGGACAGGGCAACTACGAGCAGTACTTC
cdr3_aa: CASSQVGQGNYEQYF
j_call: TRBJ2-7
v_call: TRBV4-1
d_call: TRBD1
clone_size: NA

cdr3_nt: TGTGCCAGCAGTGTTAGGACGGGGAACACTGAAGCTTTCTTT
cdr3_aa: CASSVRTGNTEAFF
j_call: TRBJ1-1
v_call: TRBV6-1
d_call: NA
clone_size: NA

cdr3_nt: TGCGCCAGCAGCCGTGGGACAGGGGTGGGGGACACCATATATTTT
cdr3_aa: CASSRGTGVGDTIYF
j_call: TRBJ1-3
v_call: TRBV4-1
d_call: TRBD1
clone_size: NA

cdr3_nt: TGTGCCAGCAGTGAGGGACTGGCCAATGAGCAGTTCTTC
cdr3_aa: CASSEGLANEQFF
j_call: TRBJ2-1
v_call: TRBV28
d_call: NA
clone_size: NA

cdr3_nt: TGTGCCAGCAGCCCTCTTTCCTCCCCTGAAGCTTTCTTT
cdr3_aa: CASSPLSSPEAFF
j_call: TRBJ1-1
v_call: TRBV11-2
d_call: NA
clone_size: NA

cdr3_nt: TGCGCCAGCAGCTTGGGCTCCGAGGGGAACATTCAGTACTTC
cdr3_aa: CASSLGSEGNIQYF
j_call: TRBJ2-4
v_call: TRBV5-1
d_call: NA
clone_size: many

cdr3_nt: TGTGCCAGCAGACCCGGACAGTGGAGGGGAGAGACCCAGTACTTC
cdr3_aa: CASRPGQWRGETQYF
j_call: TRBJ2-5
v_call: TRBV6-1
d_call: NA
clone_size: NA

cdr3_nt: TGTGCCAGCAGTGTACAGGGGATAGGGGAAAAACTGTTTTTT
cdr3_aa: CASSVQGIGEKLFF
j_call: TRBJ1-4
v_call: TRBV2
d_call: TRBD1
clone_size: NA

cdr3_nt: TGTGCCAGCAGCCGGTTGGGCAGCATCGATATTTCTAGCACAGATACGCAGTATTTT
cdr3_aa: CASSRLGSIDISSTDTQYF
j_call: TRBJ2-3
v_call: TRBV5-8
d_call: NA
clone_size: NA

cdr3_nt: TGTGCCAGCAGCCAAGACAAACTGAACACTGAAGCTTTCTTT
cdr3_aa: CASSQDKLNTEAFF
j_call: TRBJ1-1
v_call: TRBV4-2
d_call: NA
clone_size: NA

cdr3_nt: TGTGCCAGCAGTGGGACTAGCGGGGGGCTGGGTGAGCAGTTCTTC
cdr3_aa: CASSGTSGGLGEQFF
j_call: TRBJ2-1
v_call: TRBV2
d_call: TRBD2
clone_size: NA

cdr3_nt: TGTGCCAGCTCCAAAGGGGGGGGGCTGAGGTACAATGAGCAGTTCTTC
cdr3_aa: CASSKGGGLRYNEQFF
j_call: TRBJ2-1
v_call: TRBV6-4
d_call: NA
clone_size: NA

cdr3_nt: TGTGCCCACGGGACAGGGGTCTACGAGCAGTACTTC
cdr3_aa: CAHGTGVYEQYF
j_call: TRBJ2-7
v_call: TRBV10-3
d_call: TRBD1
clone_size: NA

cdr3_nt: TGTGCCACCGGACTAGCGGGAGTGGGAGATACGCAGTATTTT
cdr3_aa: CATGLAGVGDTQYF
j_call: TRBJ2-3
v_call: TRBV25-1
d_call: TRBD2
clone_size: NA

cdr3_nt: TGTGCCAGCTCACCACCGTCCTACAATGAGCAGTTCTTC
cdr3_aa: CASSPPSYNEQFF
j_call: TRBJ2-1
v_call: TRBV18
d_call: NA
clone_size: NA

cdr3_nt: TGTGCCAGCTCACCACCCCCAGTGGGGAATGAGCAGTTCTTC
cdr3_aa: CASSPPPVGNEQFF
j_call: TRBJ2-1
v_call: TRBV18
d_call: NA
clone_size: NA

cdr3_nt: TGTGCCAGCAGCTTCTACGGACAGGGCAAAGATACGCAGTATTTT
cdr3_aa: CASSFYGQGKDTQYF
j_call: TRBJ2-3
v_call: TRBV7-2
d_call: TRBD1
clone_size: NA

cdr3_nt: TGCGCCAGCAGCCGAGGGAAGGAGCTGTTTTTT
cdr3_aa: CASSRGKELFF
j_call: TRBJ2-2
v_call: TRBV4-1
d_call: NA
clone_size: NA

cdr3_nt: TGCGCCAGCAGCCCGACATTGGGGAGGGCCAGGGATACGCAGTATTTT
cdr3_aa: CASSPTLGRARDTQYF
j_call: TRBJ2-3
v_call: TRBV5-1
d_call: TRBD2
clone_size: NA

cdr3_nt: TGTGCCAGTAGTAAAGGGTGGGAGGATACGCAGTATTTT
cdr3_aa: CASSKGWEDTQYF
j_call: TRBJ2-3
v_call: TRBV19
d_call: NA
clone_size: NA

cdr3_nt: TGCGCCAGCAGCTTGGTGACGCCCACCGGGGAGCTGTTTTTT
cdr3_aa: CASSLVTPTGELFF
j_call: TRBJ2-2
v_call: TRBV5-1
d_call: NA
clone_size: once

cdr3_nt: TGTGCCAGCAGCCATCGACAGTCAACTAATGAAAAACTGTTTTTT
cdr3_aa: CASSHRQSTNEKLFF
j_call: TRBJ1-4
v_call: TRBV14
d_call: NA
clone_size: NA

cdr3_nt: TGTGCCAGCTCACCTCAGACTAGCGGGGGGGCGTCCTACAATGAGCAGTTCTTC
cdr3_aa: CASSPQTSGGASYNEQFF
j_call: TRBJ2-1
v_call: TRBV18
d_call: TRBD2
clone_size: NA

cdr3_nt: TGTGCCAGCAGAGAGACAGGGAATCAGCCCCAGCATTTT
cdr3_aa: CASRETGNQPQHF
j_call: TRBJ1-5
v_call: TRBV6-1
d_call: TRBD1
clone_size: NA

cdr3_nt: TGTGCCAGCTCCCAGCTCCCTTTCGGGACAAGTGACTACGAGCAGTACTTC
cdr3_aa: CASSQLPFGTSDYEQYF
j_call: TRBJ2-7
v_call: TRBV18
d_call: NA
clone_size: NA

cdr3_nt: TGTGCCAGCAGCCGTTGGACTAGCGCAACCTACAATGAGCAGTTCTTC
cdr3_aa: CASSRWTSATYNEQFF
j_call: TRBJ2-1
v_call: TRBV14
d_call: TRBD2
clone_size: NA

cdr3_nt: TGCGCCAGCAGCCCAGAACAGGGAAATTCACCCCTCCACTTT
cdr3_aa: CASSPEQGNSPLHF
j_call: TRBJ1-6
v_call: TRBV4-1
d_call: NA
clone_size: NA

cdr3_nt: TGTGCCTGGAGTCACTTAGGGGGAAACACCATATATTTT
cdr3_aa: CAWSHLGGNTIYF
j_call: TRBJ1-3
v_call: TRBV30
d_call: NA
clone_size: NA

cdr3_nt: TGTGCCAGCAGTTCGACAGGGGCTGGGGCAGCTTTCTTT
cdr3_aa: CASSSTGAGAAFF
j_call: TRBJ1-1
v_call: TRBV28
d_call: TRBD1
clone_size: NA

cdr3_nt: TGTGCCAGCAGCGTAGGCGTAGTACTACTAGCGGGAGGCACAGATACGCAGTATTTT
cdr3_aa: CASSVGVVLLAGGTDTQYF
j_call: TRBJ2-3
v_call: TRBV9
d_call: TRBD2
clone_size: NA

cdr3_nt: TGCGCCAGCAGCCAAGTCGGCAGGGGAAAGAGCAATGAGCAGTTCTTC
cdr3_aa: CASSQVGRGKSNEQFF
j_call: TRBJ2-1
v_call: TRBV4-1
d_call: NA
clone_size: once

cdr3_nt: TGTGCCAGCAGCTTAAGCGGGGCTGAATACAATGAGCAGTTCTTC
cdr3_aa: CASSLSGAEYNEQFF
j_call: TRBJ2-1
v_call: TRBV7-2
d_call: TRBD2
clone_size: NA

cdr3_nt: TGTGCCAGCAGCCCTAGAGCTGCAACTAATGAAAAACTGTTTTTT
cdr3_aa: CASSPRAATNEKLFF
j_call: TRBJ1-4
v_call: TRBV11-2
d_call: NA
clone_size: NA

cdr3_nt: TGTGCCAGCAGTGGCTGGACTAGCTTCGATACGCAGTATTTT
cdr3_aa: CASSGWTSFDTQYF
j_call: TRBJ2-3
v_call: TRBV2
d_call: TRBD2
clone_size: NA

cdr3_nt: TGTGCCAGCAGTATGGGAACAGCCGCAGATACGCAGTATTTT
cdr3_aa: CASSMGTAADTQYF
j_call: TRBJ2-3
v_call: TRBV27
d_call: NA
clone_size: NA

cdr3_nt: TGTGCCAGCAGTACAGGGGGCAATCAGCCCCAGCATTTT
cdr3_aa: CASSTGGNQPQHF
j_call: TRBJ1-5
v_call: TRBV27
d_call: TRBD1
clone_size: once

cdr3_nt: TGTGCCAGCAGCTCGGGACAGGGTGGCTACACCTTC
cdr3_aa: CASSSGQGGYTF
j_call: TRBJ1-2
v_call: TRBV7-9
d_call: TRBD1
clone_size: NA

cdr3_nt: TGCAGCGTTGTGAGCCCACCGGTAAACATTCAGTACTTC
cdr3_aa: CSVVSPPVNIQYF
j_call: TRBJ2-4
v_call: TRBV29-1
d_call: NA
clone_size: NA

cdr3_nt: TGTGCCAGCAGCTTCGGGACAGGGGGGGAGCAGTACTTC
cdr3_aa: CASSFGTGGEQYF
j_call: TRBJ2-7
v_call: TRBV7-9
d_call: TRBD1
clone_size: NA

cdr3_nt: TGCGCCAGCAGCCCCCTAAGCGGGAGCTCCTACGAGCAGTACTTC
cdr3_aa: CASSPLSGSSYEQYF
j_call: TRBJ2-7
v_call: TRBV5-1
d_call: TRBD2
clone_size: NA